This T cell receptor (beta chain) was sequenced for a study of T-cell memory formation after mild COVID-19. Overall study results and limits: Pre-infection memory held some responding clones, suggesting pre-existing cross-reactive T cells responded.

This clonotype has just a few counts. As yet, its antigen is unknown. From the 5' RACE reads, TCRdb called clonotypes with MiXCR, one entry per CDR3 protein. The sample includes some 440,000 distinct CDR3 sequences, about 23% of them seen just once. CDR3 length: 18 residues. V was pared by 3 bases and J by 5 bases, with 25 bases between. This clonotype was sampled from an adult woman who had mild COVID-19 (a few samples of this study predate the infection). Cell type and time point are not known. The material sequenced was PBMCs or a T cell subset sorted from them (not recorded which). The genes are TRBV12-3 or TRBV12-4 and TRBJ2-5; D is undetermined. The CDR3 loop reads CASSFGLSGGSVEETQYF. DNA of the CDR3: TGTGCCAGCAGTTTTGGCTTGTCAGGTGGTAGTGTCGAGGAGACCCAGTACTTC.